This TCR beta chain came from a study of T cells in Graves' hyperthyroidism and ophthalmopathy (dated by TCRdb to between 2018 and 2020). Background for the entire study: Peripheral blood was collected at initial diagnosis, before any treatment. Following sampling, methimazole starting at 30 mg daily was given to hyperthyroidism patients, and high-dose intravenous methylprednisolone was given to ophthalmopathy patients. The 75 to 100 discovery patients were randomly split 7:3 into training and test sets. TCR V-J signatures able to tell the groups apart were searched for in a discovery cohort of 90 to 100 patients, of whom 40 to 45 had Graves' ophthalmopathy and more than 55 had stable Graves' hyperthyroidism. In addition, the study compared T-cell repertoires in thyroid tissue and in blood from over 5 Graves' hyperthyroidism patients. Whether ophthalmopathy could be predicted prospectively was tested in an independent validation cohort made up of 18 hyperthyroidism patients plus 17 patients who later progressed to ophthalmopathy. According to the paper, TCR Vbeta CDR3 sequencing was carried out on about 140 peripheral blood samples, which came from about 45 ophthalmopathy, 80 or so hyperthyroidism and about 17 progressor patients. Paper-wide results and their limitations: Blood samples also contained most of the expanded thyroid clonotypes (frequency above 0.001), which suggests that blood repertoires may reflect thyroid immune responses. A 13 V-J signature model separated ophthalmopathy from stable hyperthyroidism, with around 90% sensitivity and about 81% specificity in cross-validation and 80%/75% in testing. No statistical method was used to fix the sample size in advance, and group allocation was not hidden from the investigators. In validation, progression to ophthalmopathy was predicted by the model with approximately 67% sensitivity and around 75% specificity, a median of about 6.8 months before onset.

Stable Graves' hyperthyroidism was defined as the absence of progression to ophthalmopathy over 18 months of follow-up. The hyperthyroidism patients were between 18 and 65 years old and newly diagnosed, with a disease duration of less than 2 months. The study excluded patients with uncontrolled infections, other autoimmune diseases, pregnancy or lactation. Clinical symptoms, serum thyroxine and TRAb, thyroid ultrasound, and orbital computed tomography formed the basis for the diagnoses. PBMCs were isolated from 7.5 to 10 ml of fresh peripheral blood by Ficoll-Paque density gradient centrifugation. Total RNA was extracted with Trizol reagent, and quality was checked on an Agilent 2100 Bioanalyzer. A word on this clonotype: Its antigen is currently not known. No much larger clone is present one base from it, and per-base qualities are unavailable.

Amplification of TCR beta CDR3 regions was carried out from RNA transcripts. For the first round of RT-PCR on the TCR CDR3, the HTBI primer set was used together with the Qiagen OneStep RT-PCR kit. The libraries were constructed in a second round of multiplex PCR and then size-selected and purified. The libraries were sequenced on an Illumina HiSeq2000 using paired-end 100 bp reads. In the source study's methods: Raw data were processed with SOAPnuke, discarding reads with adapters, uncalled bases, mean Phred below 15, or no exact constant-primer or identifier match. COPE v1.2.5 was used to merge high-quality paired reads, and clonotypes were defined as unique nucleotide sequences. MiTCR v1.1 was used to align the clonotypes against IMGT TRBV, TRBD and TRBJ reference segments. Only V-J combinations with frequency above 0.0001, covering about 99% of repertoires, were analysed. A TCS score was defined as the ratio of F50 (clonal expansion) to E x V (chaos), with BLOSUM62-based TCRdist applied between CDR3 peptides within each V-J. Welch's t-statistics and random forest reduced approximately 520 V-J features to 10 to 15, which were used in a naive Bayes classifier (R e1071). TCRdb cleaned the public reads at Q25 with fastp, built clones with MiXCR and kept in-frame beta chains. For every CDR3 protein sequence, its rows merge into one entry that carries the most common genes and DNA. The V and J calls, along with clone size, are taken from TCRdb and not from the paper's own processing. This sample comprises about 570,000 distinct CDR3 sequences, 12% to 15% of them detected only once. Roughly 14% of the sample comes from the top ten.

The source is a woman in her thirties or forties with Graves' hyperthyroidism. Specimen: blood.

The nucleotide sequence reads TGCGCCAGCAGCTTTAGGGGACAGGGTGAAGCCACCCTCCACTTT. Translated, this gives CASSFRGQGEATLHF. This chain joins TRBV5-1 to TRBJ1-6; TRBD1 lines up with 9 middle nucleotides. From the cysteine through the phenylalanine, the CDR3 covers 15 amino acids. CDR3 DNA only is kept here, 45 bases in frame from base 1. Germline trimming amounts to 2 bases on V and 14 bases on J, with 11 as the count of junction bases outside the gene matches. Per the germline V gene, SGHRS is the CDR1 and YFSETQ is the CDR2.